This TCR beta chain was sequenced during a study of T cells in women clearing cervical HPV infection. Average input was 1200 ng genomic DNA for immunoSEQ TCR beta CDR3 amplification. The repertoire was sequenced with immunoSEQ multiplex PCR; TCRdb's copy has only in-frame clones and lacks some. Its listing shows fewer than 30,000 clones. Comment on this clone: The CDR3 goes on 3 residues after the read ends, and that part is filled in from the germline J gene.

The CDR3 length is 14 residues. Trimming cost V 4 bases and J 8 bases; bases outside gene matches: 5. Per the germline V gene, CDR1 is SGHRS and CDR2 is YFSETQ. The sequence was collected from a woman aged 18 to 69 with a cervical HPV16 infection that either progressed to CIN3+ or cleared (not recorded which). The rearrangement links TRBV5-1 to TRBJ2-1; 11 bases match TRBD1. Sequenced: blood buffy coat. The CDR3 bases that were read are TGCGCCAGCAGCGGAGGACAGGGGGCTTATGAG. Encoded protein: CASSGGQGAYE. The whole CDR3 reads CASSGGQGAYEQFF.